This TCR beta chain was documented in a study of blood T cell repertoires in COVID-19. Study-level background: COVID-19 samples from acute and convalescent phases originated in the United States, Italy and Spain. Sample material is recorded as cDNA or gDNA derived from T cells, B-cell-depleted T cells, or PBMCs.

Original data processing: Reference gene primers were amplified, and this amplification served to estimate nucleated cell counts. The table came from immunoSEQ multiplex PCR; TCRdb's copy has only in-frame clones and leaves some out. V and J calls and clone size come straight from that table; D and trimming were deduced from the DNA. The table lists 95,000 to 110,000 clones, about 93% of them singletons, with under 1.5% in the top ten. The specimen sequenced was peripheral blood. This TCR derives from a woman aged 25 to 39 with acute or convalescent COVID-19.

CDR3 nucleotides: TGTGCCAGCAGCTCTCCGGGACAGGGGGTTGGTGGCTATGGCTACACCTTC. It specifies CASSSPGQGVGGYGYTF. The gene calls are TRBV7-8 and TRBJ1-2, with 11 bases matching TRBD1. CDR3 length: 17 residues. CDR1 and CDR2 (germline): SGHVS, FQNEAQ. The V gene end was trimmed by 4 bases and the J gene end by 4 bases; junction bases not matched to a gene: 11.